Each of the 8 T cell receptor beta chains below was sequenced from the same sample in a study of blood T cell repertoires in COVID-19. Measured with immunoSEQ multiplex PCR; TCRdb has only the in-frame clones, and not every one. This table has fewer than 85,000 clones, over 80% appearing once. Sequenced sample: peripheral blood. The source is a man aged 45-65 years with active COVID-19.

CDR3 sequence reads: CASAVLIGGVSGNTIYF. Written as DNA, the CDR3 is TGTGCCAGCGCCGTCCTGATAGGAGGGGTCTCTGGAAACACCATATATTTT. The chain is built from TRBV28 and TRBJ1-3; D may be TRBD1 (5 bases). The V and J ends lost 8 bases and 0 bases respectively, with 20 bases between them. CDR3 length equals 17 residues. Germline values: CDR1 MDHEN, CDR2 SYDVKM. Looking up the rest from reference TRBV28 and TRBJ1-3 gives the full variable domain: DVKVTQSSRYLVKRTGEKVFLECVQDMDHENMFWYRQDPGLGLRLIYFSYDVKMKEKGDIPEGYSVSREKKERFSLILESASTNQTSMYLCASAVLIGGVSGNTIYFGEGSWLTVV.

This clone appeared once. The gene calls are TRBV3-1 (or the pseudogene TRBV3-2) and TRBJ1-1; no clear D gene. The CDR3 has 14 residues. Per the germline V gene, CDR1 is LGHDT and CDR2 is YNNKEL (reference sequence). V gave up 1 base and J gave up 2 bases, with 8 bases separating them. CDR3 coding DNA: TGTGCCAGCAGCCAAGCTCTAGGAAACACTGAAGCTTTCTTT. It codes for CASSQALGNTEAFF.

This sequence joins TRBV4-2 and TRBJ2-3; 15 bases are a match to TRBD2. Per germline, CDR1 LGHNA and CDR2 YNFKEQ. The CDR3 totals 17 residues. J gave up 2 bases and V 1 base, and 1 base lay outside the gene matches. CDR3 sequence (DNA): TGTGCCAGCAGCCAAGGGACTAGCGGGGGGGTCACAGATACGCAGTATTTT. As protein: CASSQGTSGGVTDTQYF.

This clone showed up just once. The gene calls are TRBV10-3 and TRBJ2-7; D may be TRBD1 (5 bases). This CDR3 has 11 amino acids. Germline CDR1 ENHRY, CDR2 SYGVKD. V lost 11 bases and J 3 bases, leaving 11 bases between the germline ends. DNA for the CDR3: TGTGCCTCGTCGCAGGGCTACGAGCAGTACTTC. Protein product: CASSQGYEQYF.

The chain employs TRBV27 and TRBJ1-5, with 7 bases matching TRBD1. Germline loops: CDR1 MNHEY, CDR2 SMNVEV (reference sequence). The CDR3 is 13 amino acids. V shed 8 bases, J shed 5 bases, and the junction held 6 bases outside the gene matches. The CDR3 nucleotides are TGTGCCAGCCGTAGGGACAGTGATCAGCCCCAGCATTTT. Protein sequence: CASRRDSDQPQHF.

The chain uses TRBV7-9 and TRBJ1-6, with 9 bases lining up with TRBD1. The CDR3 totals 15 residues. CDR1 is SEHNR, CDR2 FQNEAQ, per germline (reference sequence). V gave up 4 bases and J gave up 6 bases; unmatched junction bases: 4. In DNA form, the CDR3 reads TGTGCCAGCAGCTCCCCGGGACAGGGTAATTCACCCCTCCACTTT. The encoded protein is CASSSPGQGNSPLHF.

The chain links TRBV7-2 to TRBJ1-2, with a tentative D call TRBD1 (6 bases). The CDR3 sequence is 14 residues long. V was trimmed by 5 bases and J by 2 bases, leaving 12 bases between them. CDR1 is SGHTA and CDR2 is FQGNSA in the germline V gene. CDR3 nucleotide sequence: TGTGCCAGCAGCGTTAGGGACAAGAACTATGGCTACACCTTC. It encodes CASSVRDKNYGYTF.

This sequence joins TRBV5-1 and TRBJ2-6; no clear D. In germline, CDR1 is SGHRS, CDR2 YFSETQ. Deletions cut 4 bases from V and 3 bases from J, with 8 bases between. The CDR3 has 14 residues. The CDR3 loop reads CASSTTGGANVLTF. CDR3 nucleotide sequence: TGCGCCAGCAGCACCACCGGTGGGGCCAACGTCCTGACTTTC.